This record looks at one T cell receptor beta chain sequence and its context. The data are from a study of T cell changes during pregnancy in multiple sclerosis. TCRdb's copy holds only in-frame clones and misses some; the assay was immunoSEQ multiplex PCR. The repertoire holds around 110,000 clones, 80% to 95% seen once, with 1.5% in the top ten. The receptor's source is a female donor with multiple sclerosis, enrolled in a pregnancy study. Sequencing was performed on peripheral blood, taken in the third trimester of pregnancy.

Here the CDR3 reads CASSQDQTGPYEQYF. The DNA for the CDR3 is TGTGCCAGCAGCCAAGATCAGACAGGTCCCTACGAGCAGTACTTC. The chain has TRBV4-2 and TRBJ2-7; TRBD1 might be the D (6 bases). This CDR3 spans 15 amino acids. From germline, CDR1 is LGHNA and CDR2 YNFKEQ. The V gene lost 0 bases and the J gene lost 2 bases, with 11 bases spanning the gap.